Each of the 14 T cell receptor beta chains below was sequenced from the same sample in a study of control samples from healthy donors and cancer patients. Data came from immunoSEQ multiplex PCR; TCRdb stores just in-frame clones and leaves some out. The sample contains 100,000 to 150,000 clones, about 90% of which appear only once. The sequenced material came from blood. These TCRs come from a man between 18 and 29 years old in good health.

The genes are TRBV18 and TRBJ1-5; possibly TRBD1 for D (5 bases). Between the trimmed V and J ends, which lost 3 bases and 5 bases, there was a span of 8 bases. CDR1 is KGHSH, CDR2 LQKENI, per germline. The CDR3 consists of 13 residues. As DNA, the CDR3 is TGTGCCAGCTCACCCAGGGTAGATCAGCCCCAGCATTTT. It is translated as CASSPRVDQPQHF.

This clone was counted a single time. The rearrangement uses TRBV9 and TRBJ2-2; unclear D gene. V was pared by 2 bases and J by 5 bases, with 4 bases between. Germline CDR1 is SGDLS and CDR2 is YYNGEE. CDR3 length: 12 amino acids. The CDR3 region has the DNA TGTGCCAGCAGCGTGAAAACCGGGGAGCTGTTTTTT. It yields the protein CASSVKTGELFF. Full variable domain (missing parts from reference TRBV9 and TRBJ2-2): DSGVTQTPKHLITATGQRVTLRCSPRSGDLSVYWYQQSLDQGLQFLIQYYNGEERAKGNILERFSAQQFPDLHSELNLSSLELGDSALYFCASSVKTGELFFGEGSRLTVL.

J is TRBJ2-3 and V is TRBV30; 10 bases map to TRBD2. J gave up 1 base and V 3 bases, and 1 base lay outside the gene matches. This CDR3 contains 14 residues. Germline V gives CDR1 GTSNPN, CDR2 SVGIG (reference sequence). CDR3 coding DNA: TGTGCCTGGAGGCTAGCGGGGGGCACAGATACGCAGTATTTT. This encodes CAWRLAGGTDTQYF.

The chain couples TRBV5-1 to TRBJ1-1; no reliable D call. This CDR3 has 13 residues. The V end lost 0 bases, the J end lost 4 bases, and 7 bases lay between the germline ends. Germline V gives CDR1 SGHRS, CDR2 YFSETQ. The CDR3: CASSLEIGTEAFF. The CDR3 nucleotides read TGCGCCAGCAGCTTGGAAATAGGCACTGAAGCTTTCTTT.

In DNA form, the CDR3 reads TGTGCCAGCAGACGCCGCGGACAGGGGGCCTCTGGGGCCAACGTCCTGACTTTC. The encoded protein is CASRRRGQGASGANVLTF. The chain combines TRBV2 with TRBJ2-6; 11 bases line up with TRBD1. J lost 0 bases, V lost 6 bases, and 7 bases had no gene match. Germline CDR1 is SNHLY and CDR2 is FYNNEI. The CDR3 consists of 18 residues.

This clone was detected once. J is TRBJ1-3 and V is TRBV7-9; 10 bases are shared with TRBD1. Germline CDR1 reads SEHNR; CDR2 reads FQNEAQ (reference sequence). This CDR3 contains 19 residues. V shed 3 bases, J shed 2 bases, and the junction held 13 bases outside the gene matches. DNA of the CDR3: TGTGCCAGCAGCTTCGCGATGGGACAGGGGTTCTTTGCTGGAAACACCATATATTTT. Its translation: CASSFAMGQGFFAGNTIYF.

V gene TRBV2 combines with J gene TRBJ2-3; 7 bases map to TRBD1. CDR1 is SNHLY, CDR2 FYNNEI, per germline. V lost 7 bases and J lost 1; bases outside the gene matches: 8. The CDR3 sequence is 15 residues long. This CDR3 reads CASTGTAPGTDTQYF. Here the CDR3 DNA reads TGTGCCAGCACGGGGACAGCCCCTGGCACAGATACGCAGTATTTT.

The V and J genes are TRBV19 and TRBJ2-1; tentatively, D is TRBD2 (6 bases). Germline-derived CDR1 and CDR2 are LNHDA and SQIVND (reference sequence). The CDR3 has 16 amino acids. V was clipped by 1 base and J by 3 bases, with 13 bases between them. CDR3 sequence: CASSIVGGTIYNEQFF. CDR3 nucleotides: TGTGCCAGTAGTATAGTAGGCGGGACCATCTACAATGAGCAGTTCTTC. The variable domain in full, with the rest retrieved from reference TRBV19 and TRBJ2-1, is DGGITQSPKYLFRKEGQNVTLSCEQNLNHDAMYWYRQDPGQGLRLIYYSQIVNDFQKGDIAEGYSVSREKKESFPLTVTSAQKNPTAFYLCASSIVGGTIYNEQFFGPGTRLTVL.

This clone appeared once. The V gene is TRBV28, the J gene TRBJ1-5; 11 bases map to TRBD1. Germline V gene data show CDR1 as MDHEN and CDR2 as SYDVKM. This CDR3 comprises 16 residues. V shed 5 bases, J shed 1 base, and the junction held 4 bases outside the gene matches. CDR3 sequence: CASSPGQGASNQPQHF. In nucleotides, the CDR3 is TGTGCCAGCAGTCCCGGACAGGGGGCCAGCAATCAGCCCCAGCATTTT.

CDR3 nucleotides: TGTGCCAGCAGTGCCGGACAGGCTTTCTCCTACGAGCAGTACTTC. The encoded protein is CASSAGQAFSYEQYF. The chain carries TRBV6-6 and TRBJ2-7; 7 bases align to TRBD1. Trimming removed 5 bases from V and 0 bases from J; junction bases left unmatched: 7. This CDR3 region has 15 residues. CDR1 is MNHNY and CDR2 is SVGAGI in the germline V gene (reference sequence).

As to this clone: Other DNA sequences of this sample code for an identical CDR3. The V call is TRBV19, the J call TRBJ2-6; TRBD1 is a possible D gene (6 bases). The CDR3 has 20 residues. The germline gives CDR1 LNHDA, CDR2 SQIVND (reference sequence). The V gene lost 3 bases and the J gene lost 2 bases, with 23 bases spanning the gap. The CDR3 region is CASSIPLQGGVRAGANVLTF. The CDR3 bases are TGTGCCAGTAGTATTCCCCTACAGGGTGGGGTGAGGGCTGGGGCCAACGTCCTGACTTTC. The full variable domain, rest sourced from reference TRBV19 and TRBJ2-6, is DGGITQSPKYLFRKEGQNVTLSCEQNLNHDAMYWYRQDPGQGLRLIYYSQIVNDFQKGDIAEGYSVSREKKESFPLTVTSAQKNPTAFYLCASSIPLQGGVRAGANVLTFGAGSRLTVL.

The chain couples TRBV5-1 to TRBJ2-6; a possible D gene is TRBD2 (5 bases). CDR1 is SGHRS, CDR2 YFSETQ, per germline. Trimming removed 4 bases at V and 3 bases at J, with 11 bases between. The CDR3 spans 15 residues. CDR3 sequence: CASSPMEVGANVLTF. CDR3 coding DNA: TGCGCCAGCAGCCCGATGGAGGTTGGGGCCAACGTCCTGACTTTC.

The J gene is TRBJ1-5, the V gene TRBV19; the D gene is possibly TRBD1 (5 bases). The germline V gene has CDR1 LNHDA and CDR2 SQIVND (reference sequence). V was cut by 5 bases and J by 4 bases, with 15 bases left in between. CDR3 size: 15 residues. CDR3 protein: CASSSFGGGNQPQHF. The CDR3, as DNA: TGTGCCAGTAGTTCATTTGGTGGGGGGAATCAGCCCCAGCATTTT.

J is TRBJ2-1 and V is TRBV27; 12 nucleotides agree with TRBD2. Looked up from germline, CDR1 is MNHEY and CDR2 is SMNVEV (reference sequence). CDR3 length equals 17 residues. V lost 3 bases and J lost 4; bases outside the gene matches: 7. The CDR3 DNA reads TGTGCCAGCAGTTTCTTCCTAGCGGGAGGGCCTTACAATGAGCAGTTCTTC. This codes for CASSFFLAGGPYNEQFF.